This T cell receptor (beta chain) was identified during a study of a mutant IDH1 vaccine in newly diagnosed glioma. Study overall: Patients' prior therapy spanned radiotherapy, temozolomide, or both; most underwent both.

The time point was: baseline, week 1 (first vaccination visit). Treatment described: pre-vaccination baseline after standard-of-care therapy. This CDR3 has 13 amino acids. Deletions cut 9 bases from V and 0 bases from J, with 11 bases between. Germline V CDR1 and CDR2: ENHRY, SYGVKD. This clone occurred a few times. This table comes from immunoSEQ multiplex PCR, and its TCRdb copy is limited to in-frame clones, with some not included. There are tens of thousands of clones in the sample; roughly 78% occur only once, and roughly 8% lies in the top ten. Source: PBMCs, taken from a glioma patient treated with radiotherapy, temozolomide or both. The receptor was derived from a man aged 45 to 65 with glioma. The rearrangement links TRBV10-3 to TRBJ1-1; a weak D match, TRBD1 (6 bases). The CDR3 coding sequence is TGTGCCATGAGGGGGGGGATGAACACTGAAGCTTTCTTT. Its translation is CAMRGGMNTEAFF.